This T cell receptor beta chain was profiled in a study of T cell repertoires in cytomegalovirus infection. This CDR3 contains 14 residues. Germline V gene lookup returns CDR1 SGHRS and CDR2 YFSETQ. After removal of 0 bases from V and 9 bases from J, the junction contained 4 bases not matched to a gene. This clonotype was detected a few times. Its specificity is unknown. Via MiXCR, TCRdb re-called the reads, giving one row per CDR3 protein. The sample includes about a million distinct CDR3 sequences, about 33% of them seen just once. The source was cultured CD8+ T cells from PBMCs, collected from culture after CMV antigen stimulation. This clonotype originated in a human donor in good health (CMV status not recorded). Some clones in this sample may be carry-over from other donors' samples. V is TRBV5-1 and J is TRBJ2-1; 9 nucleotides line up with TRBD1. DNA of the CDR3: TGCGCCAGCAGCTTGGTGGGGACAGGGTTTGAGCAGTTCTTC. It specifies CASSLVGTGFEQFF.